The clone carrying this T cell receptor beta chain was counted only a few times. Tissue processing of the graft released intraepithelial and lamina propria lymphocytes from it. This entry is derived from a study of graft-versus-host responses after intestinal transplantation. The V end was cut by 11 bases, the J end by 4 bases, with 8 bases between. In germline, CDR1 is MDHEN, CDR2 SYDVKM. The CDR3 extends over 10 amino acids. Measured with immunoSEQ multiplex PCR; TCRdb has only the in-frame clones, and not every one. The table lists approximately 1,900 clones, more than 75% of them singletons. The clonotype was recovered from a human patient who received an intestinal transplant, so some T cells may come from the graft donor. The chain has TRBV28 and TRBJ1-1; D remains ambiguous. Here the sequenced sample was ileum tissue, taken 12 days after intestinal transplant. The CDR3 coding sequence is TGTGCCTCCGGAGGCACTGAAGCTTTCTTT. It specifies CASGGTEAFF.